This T cell receptor beta chain was recovered during a study of radiotherapy plus CTLA-4 blockade in lung cancer. Study findings and constraints: After treatment with radiotherapy plus ipilimumab, TCR clones that came from the tumor expanded in blood.

Only in-frame clones appear in the TCRdb table, and some are missing; sequencing was by immunoSEQ multiplex PCR. Altogether over 100,000 clones are present, roughly 86% being singletons, with the ten largest covering 3% to 4%. Germline V gene sequence: CDR1 SGDLS, CDR2 YYNGEE. The CDR3 has 12 residues. V was pared by 0 bases and J by 4 bases, with 4 bases between. Enrolled patients, whose metastatic non-small-cell lung cancer was chemo-refractory, received focal radiation plus CTLA-4 blockade with ipilimumab. In the case of this clone: Its antigen is as yet unknown.

This chain joins TRBV9 and TRBJ1-2; D is ambiguous. This sequence originates from a human donor with non-small cell lung cancer that progressed on radiotherapy plus ipilimumab. Some clones in this sample may be carry-over from other donors' samples. Sequenced here: peripheral blood, sampled from a patient treated with radiotherapy plus ipilimumab. In DNA, the CDR3 is TGTGCCAGCAGCGTAGACAGCTATGGCTACACCTTC. Amino acid sequence: CASSVDSYGYTF.